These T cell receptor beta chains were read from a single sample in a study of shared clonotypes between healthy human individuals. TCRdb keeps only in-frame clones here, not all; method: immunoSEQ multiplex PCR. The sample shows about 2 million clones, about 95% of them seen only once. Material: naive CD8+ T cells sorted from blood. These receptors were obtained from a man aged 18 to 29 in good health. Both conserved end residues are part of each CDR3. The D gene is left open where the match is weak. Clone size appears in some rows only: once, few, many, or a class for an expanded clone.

CDR3: CASRRGPGDYSNQPQHF
DNA: TGTGCCAGTAGACGGGGCCCGGGGGACTATAGCAATCAGCCCCAGCATTTT
size: .
J: TRBJ1-5
D: .
V: TRBV27

CDR3: CASSQDLRSSYNEQFF
DNA: TGCGCCAGCAGCCAAGATCTTAGGAGCTCCTACAATGAGCAGTTCTTC
size: .
J: TRBJ2-1
D: .
V: TRBV4-3

CDR3: CASSVVSGGTEAFF
DNA: TGTGCCAGCAGCGTAGTTTCAGGGGGCACTGAAGCTTTCTTT
size: .
J: TRBJ1-1
D: TRBD1
V: TRBV9

CDR3: CASSLSGVGELFF
DNA: TGTGCCAGCAGTTTATCGGGAGTCGGGGAGCTGTTTTTT
size: .
J: TRBJ2-2
D: .
V: TRBV27

CDR3: CASSAGQDTDTQYF
DNA: TGTGCCAGCAGCGCGGGACAGGACACAGATACGCAGTATTTT
size: .
J: TRBJ2-3
D: TRBD1
V: TRBV9

CDR3: CASRSGQYTEAFF
DNA: TGTGCCAGCAGGTCGGGACAGTACACTGAAGCTTTCTTT
size: .
J: TRBJ1-1
D: TRBD1
V: TRBV27

CDR3: CASTQPMVGEKLFF
DNA: TGTGCCAGCACCCAGCCGATGGTTGGTGAAAAACTGTTTTTT
size: once
J: TRBJ1-4
D: .
V: TRBV11-2

CDR3: CASSLITRETQYF
DNA: TGTGCCAGCAGCTTAATTACCCGAGAGACCCAGTACTTC
size: .
J: TRBJ2-5
D: .
V: TRBV11-2

CDR3: CASSPGGYIQYF
DNA: TGTGCCAGCTCCCCGGGGGGGTACATTCAGTACTTC
size: .
J: TRBJ2-4
D: TRBD2
V: TRBV6-5

CDR3: CASSFGQGLYEQYF
DNA: TGTGCCAGCAGCTTCGGACAGGGGCTCTACGAGCAGTACTTC
size: .
J: TRBJ2-7
D: TRBD1
V: TRBV5-4

CDR3: CASSLESSDLYEQYF
DNA: TGCGCCAGCAGCTTGGAGTCATCAGACCTCTACGAGCAGTACTTC
size: .
J: TRBJ2-7
D: .
V: TRBV5-1

CDR3: CASSEGLLQPQHF
DNA: TGTGCCAGCAGTGAAGGCCTCCTGCAGCCCCAGCATTTT
size: .
J: TRBJ1-5
D: .
V: TRBV2

CDR3: CASSRLANSYNEQFF
DNA: TGTGCCAGCAGCCGACTAGCGAACTCCTACAATGAGCAGTTCTTC
size: .
J: TRBJ2-1
D: TRBD2
V: TRBV6-5

CDR3: CASSHWTSGPYNEQFF
DNA: TGTGCCAGCAGCCATTGGACTAGCGGTCCTTACAATGAGCAGTTCTTC
size: .
J: TRBJ2-1
D: TRBD2
V: TRBV7-8

CDR3: CASSPLLWEGLGEQFF
DNA: TGTGCCAGCAGTCCCCTTTTGTGGGAGGGCCTTGGTGAGCAGTTCTTC
size: .
J: TRBJ2-1
D: TRBD2
V: TRBV6-6

CDR3: CASSSELRISYNSPLHF
DNA: TGTGCCAGCAGTTCCGAACTGAGAATCTCCTATAATTCACCCCTCCACTTT
size: .
J: TRBJ1-6
D: .
V: TRBV28

CDR3: CASSANRSQYF
DNA: TGTGCCAGCAGCGCCAACCGGTCTCAGTACTTC
size: .
J: TRBJ2-7
D: .
V: TRBV7-9

CDR3: CASSVRFDYNEQFF
DNA: TGTGCCAGTAGTGTTAGGTTTGACTACAATGAGCAGTTCTTC
size: .
J: TRBJ2-1
D: .
V: TRBV19

CDR3: CASSLVGVPEKLFF
DNA: TGTGCCAGCAGCTTAGTTGGGGTTCCTGAAAAACTGTTTTTT
size: .
J: TRBJ1-4
D: .
V: TRBV7-2

CDR3: CASSVGDTEAFF
DNA: TGTGCCAGCAGTGTTGGGGACACTGAAGCTTTCTTT
size: .
J: TRBJ1-1
D: .
V: TRBV25-1

CDR3: CASSKGPRNTGREKETQYF
DNA: TGTGCCAGCAGCAAAGGACCGAGGAACACGGGACGAGAAAAAGAGACCCAGTACTTC
size: .
J: TRBJ2-5
D: .
V: TRBV21-1

CDR3: CASSSRDRGGNQPQHF
DNA: TGCGCCAGCAGCTCCCGGGACAGGGGGGGCAATCAGCCCCAGCATTTT
size: .
J: TRBJ1-5
D: TRBD1
V: TRBV5-1

CDR3: CATSKERAAEAFF
DNA: TGTGCCACCAGCAAAGAGCGGGCAGCTGAAGCTTTCTTT
size: .
J: TRBJ1-1
D: .
V: TRBV15